This TCR beta chain was sequenced during a study of technical replicates of blood from several donors. The assay was immunoSEQ multiplex PCR, and TCRdb's table has in-frame clones only and misses some. The data contain 80,000 or so clones, under 99% of them seen just once; the ten biggest clones take up around 0.22%. Trimming removed 3 bases at V and 10 bases at J, with 15 bases between. This CDR3 is built from 13 residues. Germline lookup yields CDR1 LNHDA and CDR2 SQIVND (reference sequence). The rearrangement joins TRBV19 to TRBJ1-1, with D possibly TRBD1 on 6 matching bases. This clonotype was sampled from a human donor in good health. Sequencing was done on a sample of T cells isolated from PBMCs. The CDR3 coding sequence is TGTGCCAGTAGTATTACGGTAAACAGGGTAGCTTTCTTT. As protein: CASSITVNRVAFF.